The clone carrying this T cell receptor beta chain was observed at least ten times. What it recognizes is unknown. This sample was taken from a study of Graves' ophthalmopathy and Graves' hyperthyroidism. Study summary: Researchers classed hyperthyroidism as stable given no ophthalmopathy within 18 months of follow-up.

Study-level findings and limits: Clonotypes were expanded in thyroid at above 0.001 frequency, and most also appeared in blood.

Reliance was placed on clinical symptoms, serum thyroxine, TRAb, thyroid ultrasound and orbital computed tomography for diagnosis. The germline V and J ends were trimmed by 6 bases and 1 base, with 21 bases remaining between them. The CDR3 extends over 16 amino acids. Germline V lookup: CDR1 SQVTM, CDR2 ANQGSEA. Amplification of TCR beta CDR3 regions used RNA transcripts. HTBI primers served in a first-round RT-PCR, which a second-round multiplex PCR followed. From the multiplex PCR reads, TCRdb called clonotypes with MiXCR, one entry per CDR3 protein. The sample records 500,000 to 600,000 distinct CDR3 sequences, roughly 39% being singletons.

The receptor was derived from an adult man with Graves' hyperthyroidism. The chain recombines TRBV29-1 with TRBJ1-1; perhaps TRBD1 as D (5 bases). Source material: peripheral blood or thyroid tissue (not recorded which). The CDR3 coding sequence is TGCAGCGTCGGACCGTTAGGGGTGATCGGGAACACTGAAGCTTTCTTT. As protein: CSVGPLGVIGNTEAFF. Using reference TRBV29-1 and TRBJ1-1 for the parts outside the CDR3, the full variable domain is SAVISQKPSRDICQRGTSLTIQCQVDSQVTMMFWYRQQPGQSLTLIATANQGSEATYESGFVIDKFPISRPNLTFSTLTVSNMSPEDSSIYLCSVGPLGVIGNTEAFFGQGTRLTVV.